These 24 T cell receptor beta chains came from one sample sequenced in a study of cytomegalovirus exposure and HLA in healthy donors. Primers: 60 Vbeta forward and 13 Jbeta reverse. TCRdb's table, derived via immunoSEQ multiplex PCR, lists solely in-frame clones and lacks some. The repertoire holds roughly 130,000 clones, with approximately 80% as singletons. Sequenced input: PBMCs. These receptors came from a boy aged 2 to 9 in good health and CMV-seronegative.

This chain joins TRBV19 and TRBJ2-1; 8 positions agree with TRBD2. Germline loops: CDR1 LNHDA, CDR2 SQIVND (reference sequence). The CDR3 contains 16 residues. The ends lost 1 base at V and 4 bases at J; junction bases unmatched: 6. Written as DNA, the CDR3 is TGTGCCAGTAGTATAGCCAGTGCGGGGGGATACAATGAGCAGTTCTTC. It yields the protein CASSIASAGGYNEQFF.

The rearrangement links TRBV4-2 to TRBJ2-7; maybe TRBD2 (6 bases). Trimming took off 0 bases at V and 2 bases at J, with 11 bases between the two ends. Germline V gene data show CDR1 as LGHNA and CDR2 as YNFKEQ. The CDR3 covers 15 residues. The CDR3 here is CASSQDFGGTYEQYF. In nucleotides, the CDR3 is TGTGCCAGCAGCCAAGATTTTGGGGGGACCTACGAGCAGTACTTC.

The J gene is TRBJ1-1, the V gene TRBV18, with 10 positions matching TRBD1. CDR3 length equals 14 residues. Germline V gene lookup returns CDR1 KGHSH and CDR2 LQKENI. The V and J ends lost 4 bases and 1 base, in that order; junction bases with no gene match: 0. CDR3 residues: CASSRQGANTEAFF. The CDR3 nucleotides are TGTGCCAGCTCACGACAGGGGGCGAACACTGAAGCTTTCTTT.

The V gene is TRBV19, the J gene TRBJ1-5, with D possibly matching TRBD1 (6 bases). Germline-derived CDR1 and CDR2 are LNHDA and SQIVND (reference sequence). The CDR3 extends over 15 amino acids. V was clipped by 3 bases and J by 4 bases, with 13 bases between them. CDR3 DNA sequence: TGTGCCAGTAGTATTTCGGACAGCTGGAATCAGCCCCAGCATTTT. It yields the protein CASSISDSWNQPQHF.

This clone showed up just once. V usage is TRBV30 and J usage is TRBJ2-3; the match to TRBD2 covers 8 bases. The CDR3 sequence is 16 residues long. Losses at the gene ends were 1 base for V and 0 bases for J; bases not matched to a gene: 6. Germline-derived CDR1 and CDR2 are GTSNPN and SVGIG (reference sequence). CDR3 nucleotides: TGTGCCTGGAGTGGGGCGGGAGGCGGAAGCACAGATACGCAGTATTTT. Its translation is CAWSGAGGGSTDTQYF.

V is TRBV5-5 and J is TRBJ2-3, with D tentatively TRBD2 (5 bases). This CDR3 region has 14 residues. Germline CDR1 reads SGHKS; CDR2 reads YYEKEE (reference sequence). V was clipped by 2 bases and J by 2 bases, with 9 bases between them. This CDR3 reads CASSFVTNTDTQYF. CDR3 sequence (DNA): TGTGCCAGCAGCTTTGTGACTAACACAGATACGCAGTATTTT.

The V and J genes are TRBV9 and TRBJ2-7, with D perhaps TRBD2 (5 bases). The germline V gene encodes CDR1 SGDLS and CDR2 YYNGEE. The V end lost 0 bases, the J end lost 6 bases, and 19 bases lay between the germline ends. This CDR3 is built from 16 residues. CDR3 in DNA: TGTGCCAGCAGCGTAGCTTCCGGGGTGCTGACGCCCGAGCAGTACTTC. It encodes CASSVASGVLTPEQYF.

The chain links TRBV19 to TRBJ1-1; D perhaps matches TRBD1 (6 bases). This CDR3 is 14 amino acids long. Germline values: CDR1 LNHDA, CDR2 SQIVND (reference sequence). Trimming removed 3 bases at V and 5 bases at J, with 13 bases between. In nucleotides, the CDR3 is TGTGCCAGTAGTATCGGATGGGGGCGTACTGAAGCTTTCTTT. It encodes CASSIGWGRTEAFF.

The chain has TRBV7-8 and TRBJ2-3, with D maybe TRBD2 (6 bases). V was clipped by 6 bases and J by 6 bases, with 22 bases between them. The CDR3 contains 16 residues. Germline V gene sequence: CDR1 SGHVS, CDR2 FQNEAQ. CDR3 sequence reads: CASSPDSEGRWDTQYF. The CDR3 DNA follows: TGTGCCAGCAGTCCCGATTCGGAGGGCCGTTGGGATACGCAGTATTTT.

The gene calls are TRBV10-3 and TRBJ2-7; no definite D call. V was clipped by 4 bases and J by 0 bases, with 10 bases between them. Germline CDR1 reads ENHRY; CDR2 reads SYGVKD. This CDR3 comprises 14 residues. CDR3 protein: CAISGGSSSYEQYF. The DNA for the CDR3 is TGTGCCATCAGTGGCGGCTCCAGCTCCTACGAGCAGTACTTC.

CDR3 protein: CASSPAGTDYEQYV. The DNA of the CDR3 is TGCGCCAGCAGCCCGGCCGGGACGGACTACGAGCAGTACGTC. The chain employs TRBV5-1 and TRBJ2-7; D possibly uses TRBD1 or TRBD2 (5 bases each). CDR1 and CDR2 (germline): SGHRS, YFSETQ. The CDR3 covers 14 residues. The V gene lost 4 bases and the J gene lost 3 bases, with 14 bases spanning the gap.

This clone was counted between two and nine times. The genes are TRBV7-9 and TRBJ2-2; D remains unclear. In germline, CDR1 is SEHNR, CDR2 FQNEAQ (reference sequence). V was trimmed by 6 bases and J by 1 base, leaving 12 bases between them. CDR3 length: 15 residues. The DNA for the CDR3 is TGTGCCAGCAGGCCCGGGTTTAAGAACACCGGGGAGCTGTTTTTT. The encoded protein is CASRPGFKNTGELFF.

This sequence joins TRBV10-2 and TRBJ1-2, with 9 bases aligning to TRBD1. Unmatched junction bases numbered 3, after V lost 8 bases and J lost 8 bases. Germline CDR1 reads WSHSY; CDR2 reads SAAADI. The CDR3 spans 11 residues. CDR3 amino acids: CASGTGTGYTF. The CDR3 region has the DNA TGCGCCAGCGGGACAGGGACCGGCTACACCTTC.

V gene TRBV10-3 combines with J gene TRBJ1-1; 7 positions agree with TRBD1. The germline V gene has CDR1 ENHRY and CDR2 SYGVKD. CDR3 length equals 14 residues. V gave up 3 bases and J gave up 8 bases; unmatched junction bases: 9. The CDR3 nucleotides read TGTGCCATCAGTGAATCGGGGACAGCCGCCGAAGCTTTCTTT. Residues: CAISESGTAAEAFF.

This chain links TRBV4-1 with TRBJ2-7; 8 bases map to TRBD2. The CDR3 is 15 amino acids. The germline V gene has CDR1 MGHRA and CDR2 YSYEKL. V lost 0 bases and J lost 5; bases outside the gene matches: 6. The CDR3 region is CASSQDSSGVNEQYV. The CDR3 coding sequence is TGCGCCAGCAGCCAAGATAGTAGCGGGGTTAACGAGCAGTACGTC.

The chain is built from TRBV7-6 and TRBJ2-5, with a weak D call TRBD2 (6 bases). The V end was cut by 1 base, the J end by 2 bases, with 14 bases between. Germline V gene data show CDR1 as SGHVS and CDR2 as FNYEAQ. The CDR3 length is 16 residues. This CDR3 reads CASSLVYSREQETQYF. CDR3 coding DNA: TGTGCCAGCAGCTTAGTTTATTCCCGGGAGCAAGAGACCCAGTACTTC. The whole variable domain, filled in from reference TRBV7-6 and TRBJ2-5, reads GAGVSQSPRYKVTKRGQDVALRCDPISGHVSLYWYRQALGQGPEFLTYFNYEAQQDKSGLPNDRFSAERPEGSISTLTIQRTEQRDSAMYRCASSLVYSREQETQYFGPGTRLLVL.

The chain has TRBV6-1 and TRBJ2-7; 9 positions match TRBD1. The CDR3 has 15 amino acids. Germline V gene lookup returns CDR1 MNHNS and CDR2 SASEGT. V lost 1 base, J lost 2 bases, and 3 bases stayed unmatched. The CDR3 region has the DNA TGTGCCAGCAGTGAAGAGACAGGGGGAGCCTACGAGCAGTACTTC. Translating it yields CASSEETGGAYEQYF.

This clone occurred a few times. V and J are TRBV4-3 and TRBJ1-5; D not certain. This CDR3 region has 15 residues. Trimming left V 0 bases short and J 7 bases short, with 13 bases between. Germline lookup yields CDR1 LGHNA and CDR2 YSLEER. CDR3 in amino acids: CASSQDQAPFQPQHF. CDR3 DNA sequence: TGCGCCAGCAGCCAAGATCAAGCCCCGTTCCAGCCCCAGCATTTT.

This clone was detected once. The J gene is TRBJ1-1, the V gene TRBV18, with D perhaps TRBD1 (5 bases). The CDR3 is made up of 17 amino acids. V shed 3 bases and J shed 1 base, with 18 bases lying between them. CDR1 is KGHSH, CDR2 LQKENI, per germline. In nucleotides, the CDR3 is TGTGCCAGCTCACCGTTCGTAAGGGGAGGGAGGAACACTGAAGCTTTCTTT. Translation gives CASSPFVRGGRNTEAFF.

The chain joins TRBV6-6 to TRBJ1-1; TRBD1 is a possible D gene (5 bases). CDR1 is MNHNY and CDR2 is SVGAGI in the germline V gene (reference sequence). The V end was cut by 1 base, the J end by 6 bases, with 18 bases between. This CDR3 is built from 16 residues. For the CDR3, the DNA is TGTGCCAGCAGTTACTTGAGACGTAAGGGAGGGGCTGAAGCTTTCTTT. Residues: CASSYLRRKGGAEAFF.

The chain carries TRBV7-2 and TRBJ1-2; TRBD1 matches 7 bases. Germline values: CDR1 SGHTA, CDR2 FQGNSA. J gave up 5 bases and V 5 bases, and 5 bases lay outside the gene matches. This CDR3 region has 13 residues. CDR3 nucleotides: TGTGCCAGCAGCCAACAGGGGATATATGGCTACACCTTC. Translation: CASSQQGIYGYTF.

The V call is TRBV21-1, the J call TRBJ1-2; the D segment call TRBD1 is taken from the table without a DNA check. TRBV21-1 is noted as a pseudogene. This CDR3 region has 13 residues. For the CDR3, the DNA is TGTGCCAGCAGCTCCAGGCCCACCTATGGCTACACCTTC. Encoded protein: CASSSRPTYGYTF.

CDR3 protein: CASIQVSYEQYF. In nucleotides, the CDR3 is TGTGCCAGCATCCAGGTCTCCTACGAGCAGTACTTC. The V call is TRBV2, the J call TRBJ2-7; D is unclear. Between the trimmed V and J ends, which lost 7 bases and 0 bases, there was a span of 7 bases. Germline CDR1 and CDR2: SNHLY and FYNNEI. CDR3 size: 12 residues.

V is TRBV18 and J is TRBJ2-3; 10 nucleotides match TRBD2. Germline V CDR1 and CDR2: KGHSH, LQKENI. After removal of 3 bases from V and 1 base from J, the junction contained 7 bases not matched to a gene. The CDR3 spans 17 residues. The CDR3 DNA reads TGTGCCAGCTCACCTGTCCAGCGGGAGGGTCGCACAGATACGCAGTATTTT. Translating it yields CASSPVQREGRTDTQYF.